What follows describes a single TCR beta chain. The V end lost 5 bases, the J end lost 4 bases, and 9 bases lay between the germline ends. This CDR3 has 12 residues. Germline values: CDR1 SGHRS, CDR2 YFSETQ. The record originates from a study of blood T cell repertoires in COVID-19. As handled by the study authors: Amplifying reference gene primers gave estimates of nucleated cell counts. Profiling relied on immunoSEQ multiplex PCR, and the TCRdb table lists in-frame clones only, not all of them. V and J calls and clone size come straight from that table; D and trimming were deduced from the DNA. The table includes about 190,000 clones, around 84% detected once.

The sequence derives from a human donor in a cohort sampled during active COVID-19. Sequencing was done on a sample of peripheral blood. The chain employs TRBV5-1 and TRBJ1-2; D remains unclear. CDR3 DNA sequence: TGCGCCAGCAGTTCCTCGGGCTATGGCTACACCTTC. This encodes CASSSSGYGYTF.